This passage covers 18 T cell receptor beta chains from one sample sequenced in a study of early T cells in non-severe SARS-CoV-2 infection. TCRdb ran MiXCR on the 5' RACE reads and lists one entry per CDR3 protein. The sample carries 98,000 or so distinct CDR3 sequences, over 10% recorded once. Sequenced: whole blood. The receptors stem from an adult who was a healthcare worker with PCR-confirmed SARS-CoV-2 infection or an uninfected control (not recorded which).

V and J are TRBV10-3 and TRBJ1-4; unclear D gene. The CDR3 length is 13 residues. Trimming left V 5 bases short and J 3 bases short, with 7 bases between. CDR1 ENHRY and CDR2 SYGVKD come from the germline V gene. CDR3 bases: TGTGCCATCAGTTTCCAGGCTAATGAAAAACTGTTTTTT. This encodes CAISFQANEKLFF.

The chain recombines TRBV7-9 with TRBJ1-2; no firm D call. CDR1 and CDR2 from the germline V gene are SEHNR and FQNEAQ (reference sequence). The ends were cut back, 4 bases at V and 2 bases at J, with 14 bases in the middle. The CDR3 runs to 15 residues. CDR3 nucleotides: TGTGCCAGCAGCTCCAACGAGGGTTTAAACTATGGCTACACCTTC. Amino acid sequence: CASSSNEGLNYGYTF.

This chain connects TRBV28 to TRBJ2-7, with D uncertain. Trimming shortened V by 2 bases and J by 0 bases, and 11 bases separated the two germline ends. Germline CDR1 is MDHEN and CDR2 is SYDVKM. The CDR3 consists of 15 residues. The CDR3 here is CASSLPGPTSYEQYF. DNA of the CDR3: TGTGCCAGCAGTTTACCCGGACCGACCTCCTACGAGCAGTACTTC.

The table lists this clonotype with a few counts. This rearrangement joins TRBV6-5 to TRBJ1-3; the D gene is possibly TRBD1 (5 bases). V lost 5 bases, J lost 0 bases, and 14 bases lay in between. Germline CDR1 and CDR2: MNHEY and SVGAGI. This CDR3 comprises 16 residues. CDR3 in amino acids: CASSPRDGYSGNTIYF. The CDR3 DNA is TGTGCCAGCAGTCCCCGGGACGGCTACTCTGGAAACACCATATATTTT.

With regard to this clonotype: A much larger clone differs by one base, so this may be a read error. The CDR3 DNA reads as TGCGCCAGCAGCCTCAGGGCCGCAGGTGATGATGGCTACACCTTC. Its protein is CASSLRAAGDDGYTF. This chain connects TRBV5-1 to TRBJ1-2; a weak D match, TRBD1 (5 bases). The CDR3 runs to 15 residues. Trimming took off 4 bases at V and 6 bases at J, with 19 bases between the two ends. CDR1 and CDR2 (germline): SGHRS, YFSETQ.

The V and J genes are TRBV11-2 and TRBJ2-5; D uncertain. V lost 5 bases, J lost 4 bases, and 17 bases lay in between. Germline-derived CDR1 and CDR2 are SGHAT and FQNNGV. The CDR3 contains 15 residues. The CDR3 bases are TGTGCCAGCAGCCCTCCACTGGGATCTCCAGAGACCCAGTACTTC. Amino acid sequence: CASSPPLGSPETQYF.

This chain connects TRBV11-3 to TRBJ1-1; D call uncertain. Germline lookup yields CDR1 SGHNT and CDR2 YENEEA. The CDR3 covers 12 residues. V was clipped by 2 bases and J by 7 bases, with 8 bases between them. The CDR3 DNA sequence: TGTGCCAGCAGCTTATCCGGATATGAAGCTTTCTTT. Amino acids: CASSLSGYEAFF.

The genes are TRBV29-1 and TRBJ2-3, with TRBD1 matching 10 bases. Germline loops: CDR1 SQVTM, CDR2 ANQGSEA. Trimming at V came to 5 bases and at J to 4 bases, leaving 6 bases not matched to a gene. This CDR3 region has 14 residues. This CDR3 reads CSVRQGARADTQYF. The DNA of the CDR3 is TGCAGCGTTCGACAGGGGGCTCGGGCAGATACGCAGTATTTT.

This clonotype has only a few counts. The CDR3 sequence: CASSLKHNQPQHF. The CDR3 bases are TGTGCCAGCAGCTTGAAACATAATCAGCCCCAGCATTTT. The V call is TRBV5-8, the J call TRBJ1-5; no reliable D call. CDR1 and CDR2 (germline): SGHTS, YDEGEE. The CDR3 runs to 13 residues. The V end was cut by 1 base, the J end by 4 bases, with 6 bases between.

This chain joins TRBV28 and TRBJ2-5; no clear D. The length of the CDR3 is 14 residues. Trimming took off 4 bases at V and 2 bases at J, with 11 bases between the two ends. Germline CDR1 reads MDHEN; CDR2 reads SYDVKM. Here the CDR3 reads CASSWQGPQETQYF. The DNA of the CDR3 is TGTGCCAGCAGTTGGCAAGGCCCACAAGAGACCCAGTACTTC.

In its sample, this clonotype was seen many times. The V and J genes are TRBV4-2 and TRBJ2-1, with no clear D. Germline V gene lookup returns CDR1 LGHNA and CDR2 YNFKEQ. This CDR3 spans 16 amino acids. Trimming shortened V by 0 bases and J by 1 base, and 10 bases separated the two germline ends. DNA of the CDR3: TGTGCCAGCAGCCAAGATCCCTCCGCTTCCTACAATGAGCAGTTCTTC. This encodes CASSQDPSASYNEQFF.

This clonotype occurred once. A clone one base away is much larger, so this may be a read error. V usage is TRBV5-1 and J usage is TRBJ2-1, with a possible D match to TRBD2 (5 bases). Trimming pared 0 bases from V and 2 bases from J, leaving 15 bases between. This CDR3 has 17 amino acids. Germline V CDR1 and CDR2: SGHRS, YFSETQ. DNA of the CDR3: TGCGCCAGCAGCTTGGAGGTTTCGGCGGGCCCCTACAATGAGCAGTTCTTC. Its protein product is CASSLEVSAGPYNEQFF. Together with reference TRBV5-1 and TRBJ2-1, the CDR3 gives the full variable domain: KAGVTQTPRYLIKTRGQQVTLSCSPISGHRSVSWYQQTPGQGLQFLFEYFSETQRNKGNFPGRFSGRQFSNSRSEMNVSTLELGDSALYLCASSLEVSAGPYNEQFFGPGTRLTVL.

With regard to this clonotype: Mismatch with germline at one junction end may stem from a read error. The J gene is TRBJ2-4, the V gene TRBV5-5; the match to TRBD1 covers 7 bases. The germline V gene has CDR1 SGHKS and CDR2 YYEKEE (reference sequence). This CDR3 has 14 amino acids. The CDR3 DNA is TGTGCCAGATACATGGACAGGTGGAATACGAGCTCCTCATTC. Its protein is CARYMDRWNTSSSF.

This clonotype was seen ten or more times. DNA for the CDR3: TGTGCCAGCAGCCCTGGGATAGGGGAGCTGTTTTTT. Amino acids: CASSPGIGELFF. The rearrangement uses TRBV7-3 and TRBJ2-2; the D is unclear. The V and J ends lost 5 bases and 8 bases respectively, with 9 bases between them. The germline V gene has CDR1 SGHTA and CDR2 FQGTGA. The CDR3 contains 12 residues.

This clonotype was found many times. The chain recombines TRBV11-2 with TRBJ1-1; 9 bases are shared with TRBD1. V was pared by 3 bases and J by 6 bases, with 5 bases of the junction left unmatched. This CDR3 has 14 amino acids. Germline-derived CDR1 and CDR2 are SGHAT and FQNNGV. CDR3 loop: CASSFGQGIAEAFF. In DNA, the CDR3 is TGTGCCAGCAGCTTCGGACAGGGGATAGCTGAAGCTTTCTTT.

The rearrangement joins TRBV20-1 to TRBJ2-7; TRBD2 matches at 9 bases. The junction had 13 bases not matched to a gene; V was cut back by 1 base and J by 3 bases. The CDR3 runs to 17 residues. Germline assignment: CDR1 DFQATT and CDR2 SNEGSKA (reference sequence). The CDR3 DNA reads TGCAGTGCTAGAGCCCGGCGGGGACTAGCTCCTGACTACGAGCAGTACTTC. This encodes CSARARRGLAPDYEQYF.

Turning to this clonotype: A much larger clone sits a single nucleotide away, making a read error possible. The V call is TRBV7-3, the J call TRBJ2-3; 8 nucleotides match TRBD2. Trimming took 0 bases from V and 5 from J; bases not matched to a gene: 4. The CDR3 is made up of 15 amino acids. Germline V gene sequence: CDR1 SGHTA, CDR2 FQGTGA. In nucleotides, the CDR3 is TGTGCCAGCAGCTTAACGTCTAGCGGGCGAGATACGCAGTATTTT. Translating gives CASSLTSSGRDTQYF.

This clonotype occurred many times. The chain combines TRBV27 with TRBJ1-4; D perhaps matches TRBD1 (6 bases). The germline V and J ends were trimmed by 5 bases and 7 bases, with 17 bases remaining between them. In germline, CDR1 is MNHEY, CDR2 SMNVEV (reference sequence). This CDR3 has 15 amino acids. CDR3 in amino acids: CASSPPDRIGEKLFF. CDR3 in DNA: TGTGCCAGCAGTCCCCCCGACAGGATCGGTGAAAAACTGTTTTTT. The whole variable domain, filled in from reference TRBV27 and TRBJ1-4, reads EAQVTQNPRYLITVTGKKLTVTCSQNMNHEYMSWYRQDPGLGLRQIYYSMNVEVTDKGDVPEGYKVSRKEKRNFPLILESPSPNQTSLYFCASSPPDRIGEKLFFGSGTQLSVL.